Below, one T cell receptor beta chain is given with its context. The V segment lost 5 bases and the J segment 3 bases; nucleotides outside the gene matches: 12. The CDR3 loop spans 16 amino acids. Per germline, CDR1 SGHDN and CDR2 FVKESK. This specimen comes from a study of blood T cell repertoires in COVID-19. Study background: COVID-19 samples, acute and convalescent, were from the United States, Italy and Spain. Sample material is recorded as cDNA or gDNA derived from T cells, B-cell-depleted T cells, or PBMCs.

The authors' processing: Amplifying reference gene primers gave estimates of nucleated cell counts. Sequencing used immunoSEQ multiplex PCR; TCRdb keeps in-frame clones, though not all of them. That table is the source of V, J and clone size, and D and trimming were worked out from the DNA. Of about 70,000 clones listed, 88% were seen once; the top ten hold around 1.5%. This clonotype was obtained from a human donor in a cohort sampled during active COVID-19. Sequences were obtained from peripheral blood. This chain uses TRBV14 with TRBJ2-7, with TRBD1 identical over 8 bases. The CDR3 is CASSEGQGKTYYEQYF. The CDR3 bases are TGTGCCAGCAGCGAAGGACAGGGCAAGACCTACTACGAGCAGTACTTC.